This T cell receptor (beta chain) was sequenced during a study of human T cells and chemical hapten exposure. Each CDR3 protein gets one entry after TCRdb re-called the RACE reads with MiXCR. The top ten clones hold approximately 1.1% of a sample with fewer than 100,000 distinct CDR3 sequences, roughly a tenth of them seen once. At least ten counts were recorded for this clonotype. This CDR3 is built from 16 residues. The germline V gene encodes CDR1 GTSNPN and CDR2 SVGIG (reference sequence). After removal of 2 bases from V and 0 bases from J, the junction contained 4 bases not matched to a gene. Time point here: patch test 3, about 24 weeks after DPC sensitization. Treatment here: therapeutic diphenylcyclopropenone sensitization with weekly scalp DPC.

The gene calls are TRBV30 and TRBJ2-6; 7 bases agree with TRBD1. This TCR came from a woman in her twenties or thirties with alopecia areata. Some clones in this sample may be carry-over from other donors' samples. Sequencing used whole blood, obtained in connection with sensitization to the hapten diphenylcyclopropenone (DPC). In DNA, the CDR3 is TGTGCCTGGAGTCGGACAGGACCCTCTGGGGCCAACGTCCTGACTTTC. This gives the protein CAWSRTGPSGANVLTF.